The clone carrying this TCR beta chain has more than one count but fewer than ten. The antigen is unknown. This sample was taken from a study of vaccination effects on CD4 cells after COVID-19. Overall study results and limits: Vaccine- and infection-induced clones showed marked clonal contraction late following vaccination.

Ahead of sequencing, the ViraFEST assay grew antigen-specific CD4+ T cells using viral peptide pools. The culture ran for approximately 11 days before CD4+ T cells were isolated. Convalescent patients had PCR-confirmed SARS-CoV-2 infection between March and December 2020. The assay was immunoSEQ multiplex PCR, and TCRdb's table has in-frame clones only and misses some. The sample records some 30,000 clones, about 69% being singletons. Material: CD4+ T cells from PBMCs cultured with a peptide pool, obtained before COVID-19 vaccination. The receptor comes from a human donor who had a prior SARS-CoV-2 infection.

CDR3 coding DNA: TGTGCCACACTCCCACCCCTACAGGGCTCTGGGGCCAACGTCCTGACTTTC. Protein sequence: CATLPPLQGSGANVLTF. The chain recombines TRBV28 with TRBJ2-6; possibly TRBD1 for D (6 bases). Trimming took 10 bases from V and 0 from J, leaving 19 bases between them. Germline V lookup: CDR1 MDHEN, CDR2 SYDVKM. This CDR3 has 17 residues.